These 3 T cell receptor beta chains were all obtained from the same sample, sequenced in a study of blood T cells in healthy people across ages. Through a sample-barcoded 5' primer and a J-beta primer mix, a second PCR was run for roughly 7 to 11 cycles. TCRdb reprocessed the 5' RACE reads via MiXCR and lists one record per CDR3 protein. The sample holds approximately 1,700,000 distinct CDR3 sequences, about two fifths seen once. Input material: blood. These receptors came from a human donor in good health.

The V gene is TRBV7-6, the J gene TRBJ2-3; possibly TRBD1 or TRBD2 for D (5 bases each). This CDR3 region has 20 residues. Germline V gene lookup returns CDR1 SGHVS and CDR2 FNYEAQ. The V end lost 4 bases, the J end lost 1 base, and 27 bases lay between the germline ends. This CDR3 is CASSSLPPRDPTGGTDTQYF. CDR3 in DNA: TGTGCCAGCAGCTCCCTGCCTCCTCGGGACCCGACCGGAGGCACAGATACGCAGTATTTT.

This clonotype was counted between two and nine times. The chain is built from TRBV9 and TRBJ2-7; D unresolved. Trimming pared 0 bases from V and 2 bases from J, leaving 12 bases between. Germline CDR1 reads SGDLS; CDR2 reads YYNGEE. There are 15 residues in the CDR3. CDR3 DNA sequence: TGTGCCAGCAGCGTAGACCCAGTTGCGACCTACGAGCAGTACTTC. It encodes CASSVDPVATYEQYF. Supplemented by reference TRBV9 and TRBJ2-7, the full variable domain reads DSGVTQTPKHLITATGQRVTLRCSPRSGDLSVYWYQQSLDQGLQFLIQYYNGEERAKGNILERFSAQQFPDLHSELNLSSLELGDSALYFCASSVDPVATYEQYFGPGTRLTVT.

This chain links TRBV5-5 with TRBJ2-7, with D perhaps matching TRBD1 (5 bases). CDR1 and CDR2 (germline): SGHKS, YYEKEE (reference sequence). Between the trimmed V and J ends, which lost 5 bases and 3 bases, there was a span of 9 bases. CDR3 length equals 12 residues. The CDR3 nucleotides read TGTGCCAGCAGGCAACAGGACTACGAGCAGTACTTC. The encoded protein is CASRQQDYEQYF.